This T cell receptor beta chain stems from a study of neurological immune-mediated disorders. This clonotype occurred a few times. As yet, its antigen is unknown. A read error is possible here, since a much larger clone lies one base away. The DNA is omitted, as the CDR3 cannot be located on it reliably, and the CDR3 follows TCRdb's listing. Study-level results: Among 34 multiple sclerosis patients, phylogenetic grouping put the repertoires of 18 into a single related-CDR3 cluster, a possible signature.

Each CDR3 protein is one row after TCRdb ran MiXCR on the 5' RACE reads. The profile shows 20,000 to 30,000 distinct CDR3 sequences, 2% to 3% of them singletons. Germline CDR1 reads SGDLS; CDR2 reads YYNGEE. A total of 14 residues make up the CDR3, ends included. This clonotype was sampled from a woman between 45 and 60 years old with multiple sclerosis. Source material: PBMCs. The chain has TRBV9 and TRBJ1-6; no DNA check was done on the table's D call, TRBD1. The chain's CDR3 is CASSVVGAGSPLNF.